This T cell receptor (beta chain) was observed in a study of T cells in localized non-small cell lung cancer. Study-level points and caveats: Uninvolved adjacent lung showed peak T cell clonality, exceeding tumor. Adjacent lung tissue had a median approximately 57 of the top 100 clones found in the tumor. Patients showing higher blood T cell density tended to see longer overall survival. Only one tumor region was sequenced, so heterogeneity remains possible.

The protocol was immunoSEQ multiplex PCR, while the TCRdb copy is restricted to in-frame clones and leaves out a portion. Of tens of thousands of clones in the sample, roughly 90% were seen once. Germline CDR1 MDHEN, CDR2 SYDVKM. V trimming: 2 bases; J trimming: 0 bases; junction bases outside the gene matches: 8. The CDR3 is made up of 18 amino acids. In the case of this clone: Its antigen is as yet unknown.

The sample was PBMCs, taken before any cancer treatment. The chain employs TRBV28 and TRBJ1-4; 8 bases match TRBD1. The sequence derives from a woman aged 35-75 years with stage II lung adenocarcinoma. CDR3 loop: CASSLMVGTGPTNEKLFF. CDR3 sequence (DNA): TGTGCCAGCAGTTTAATGGTCGGGACAGGCCCAACTAATGAAAAACTGTTTTTT.